This passage covers 23 T cell receptor beta chains from one sample sequenced in a study of technical replicates of blood from a handful of donors. Sequencing used immunoSEQ multiplex PCR; TCRdb keeps in-frame clones, though not all of them. The sample records under 95,000 clones, around 94% being singletons. The sequenced sample was T cells isolated from PBMCs. Receptors were obtained from a human donor in good health.

The chain combines TRBV29-1 with TRBJ2-3, with a weak D call TRBD1 (6 bases). The CDR3 sequence is 11 residues long. Trimming took 7 bases from V and 8 from J, leaving 13 bases between them. Germline V lookup: CDR1 SQVTM, CDR2 ANQGSEA. The CDR3, as DNA: TGCAGCGGAGTACAGGGAGCTACGCAGTATTTT. Protein sequence: CSGVQGATQYF.

The chain combines TRBV5-4 with TRBJ2-3, with D possibly being TRBD1 (5 bases). The CDR3 length is 17 residues. Germline V gene lookup returns CDR1 SGHNT and CDR2 YYREEE (reference sequence). With 0 bases removed from V and 3 bases from J, the gap between germline ends came to 17 bases. CDR3 amino acids: CASSLVAGQTQTDTQYF. CDR3 DNA: TGTGCCAGCAGCTTGGTCGCAGGGCAAACACAAACAGATACGCAGTATTTT.

The CDR3 reads CASSRQGFDYGYTF. The CDR3 coding sequence is TGTGCCAGCAGTAGACAGGGATTTGACTATGGCTACACCTTC. The V and J genes are TRBV2 and TRBJ1-2, with TRBD1 matching 7 bases. The V and J ends lost 5 bases and 3 bases, in that order; junction bases with no gene match: 6. The CDR3 has 14 amino acids. Germline lookup yields CDR1 SNHLY and CDR2 FYNNEI.

The CDR3 reads CASPRGKVGYTF. CDR3 in DNA: TGTGCCAGCCCGAGGGGGAAAGTCGGCTACACCTTC. V is TRBV6-1 and J is TRBJ1-2, with D possibly being TRBD1 (6 bases). Germline V gene data show CDR1 as MNHNS and CDR2 as SASEGT. This CDR3 is built from 12 residues. Trimming left V 8 bases short and J 8 bases short, with 15 bases between.

The V gene is TRBV9, the J gene TRBJ1-1, with D possibly being TRBD1 (6 bases). Trimming took 4 bases from V and 2 from J, leaving 18 bases between them. Looked up from germline, CDR1 is SGDLS and CDR2 is YYNGEE. The CDR3 loop spans 16 amino acids. The CDR3 DNA reads as TGTGCCAGCAGCCCTGGAGGGGGGGCGGGAAACACTGAAGCTTTCTTT. Its translation: CASSPGGGAGNTEAFF.

This chain uses TRBV29-1 with TRBJ2-7, with a possible D match to TRBD1 (5 bases). The CDR3 length is 14 residues. V was cut by 1 base and J by 5 bases, with 15 bases left in between. Germline CDR1 is SQVTM and CDR2 is ANQGSEA. CDR3 amino acids: CSVEALGATDEQYF. Written as DNA, the CDR3 is TGCAGCGTTGAAGCTTTAGGGGCGACCGACGAGCAGTACTTC.

The chain uses TRBV4-1 and TRBJ1-5; tentative D call: TRBD1 (5 bases). This CDR3 contains 15 residues. V shed 0 bases and J shed 7 bases, with 13 bases lying between them. Germline CDR1 MGHRA, CDR2 YSYEKL. For the CDR3, the DNA is TGCGCCAGCAGCCAAGAATTGCAGGGTCGACAGCCCCAGCATTTT. The encoded protein is CASSQELQGRQPQHF.

The chain couples TRBV6-5 to TRBJ2-7, with D possibly being TRBD1 (6 bases). V was clipped by 6 bases and J by 6 bases, with 21 bases between them. CDR1 is MNHEY and CDR2 is SVGAGI in the germline V gene. CDR3 size: 15 residues. Here the CDR3 reads CASSYRPGQFPEQYF. CDR3 DNA sequence: TGTGCCAGCAGCTACCGACCGGGACAATTCCCCGAGCAGTACTTC.

The J gene is TRBJ2-5, the V gene TRBV25-1; 10 bases are shared with TRBD2. CDR3 size: 17 residues. Trimming took 5 bases from V and 5 from J; bases not matched to a gene: 14. Germline V gene data show CDR1 as MGHDK and CDR2 as SYGVNS. Written as DNA, the CDR3 is TGTGCCAGCAGTAAAGGGGGGGCTAGCGGGAGCGAGGAGACCCAGTACTTC. Translating gives CASSKGGASGSEETQYF.

The chain has TRBV4-2 and TRBJ1-6, with D maybe TRBD1 (5 bases). With 0 bases removed from V and 5 bases from J, the gap between germline ends came to 11 bases. Germline CDR1 and CDR2: LGHNA and YNFKEQ. There are 16 residues in the CDR3. This chain's CDR3 is CASSQEWAGNNSPLHF. DNA for the CDR3: TGTGCCAGCAGCCAAGAGTGGGCAGGGAATAATTCACCCCTCCACTTT.

The rearrangement joins TRBV5-1 to TRBJ1-4; possible D gene TRBD1, 5 bases. The CDR3 covers 15 residues. CDR1 SGHRS and CDR2 YFSETQ come from the germline V gene. Trimming cost V 0 bases and J 8 bases, with 14 bases left between them. CDR3: CASSLGQDNWEKLFF. CDR3 sequence (DNA): TGCGCCAGCAGCTTGGGTCAGGACAACTGGGAAAAACTGTTTTTT.

The chain carries TRBV7-9 and TRBJ1-5; no clear D. V lost 1 base and J lost 7, with 8 bases in between. The CDR3 contains 13 residues. Germline CDR1 SEHNR, CDR2 FQNEAQ (reference sequence). The CDR3 here is CASSLDSDQPQHF. The CDR3 bases are TGTGCCAGCAGCTTAGACAGTGACCAGCCCCAGCATTTT.

In regard to this clone: Other DNA sequences in the sample encode the same CDR3. This chain links TRBV19 with TRBJ2-7, with 8 bases aligning to TRBD1. V lost 9 bases, J lost 4 bases, and 8 bases stayed unmatched. The CDR3 is made up of 13 amino acids. Germline V gene sequence: CDR1 LNHDA, CDR2 SQIVND (reference sequence). The CDR3 loop is CASSPGQVYEQYF. In DNA, the CDR3 is TGTGCCAGCTCCCCGGGACAGGTATACGAGCAGTACTTC. Based on the CDR3 plus reference TRBV19 and TRBJ2-7, the full variable domain is DGGITQSPKYLFRKEGQNVTLSCEQNLNHDAMYWYRQDPGQGLRLIYYSQIVNDFQKGDIAEGYSVSREKKESFPLTVTSAQKNPTAFYLCASSPGQVYEQYFGPGTRLTVT.

The V call is TRBV28, the J call TRBJ1-1; no definite D call. Germline CDR1 is MDHEN and CDR2 is SYDVKM. Trimming stripped 2 bases from V and 10 bases from J, with 14 bases between. The CDR3 sequence is 13 residues long. CDR3 coding DNA: TGTGCCAGCAGTTTAGGCCTACGGGGAGGAGCTTTCTTT. Translated, it gives CASSLGLRGGAFF.

The V call is TRBV5-4, the J call TRBJ2-3; 10 nucleotides line up with TRBD2. Germline CDR1 SGHNT, CDR2 YYREEE (reference sequence). There are 19 residues in the CDR3. V was clipped by 5 bases and J by 1 base; unmatched bases: 16. CDR3 nucleotides: TGTGCCAGCAGGGGGGCTAGCGGGAGAGGGGGCGTTCGCACAGATACGCAGTATTTT. Its translation: CASRGASGRGGVRTDTQYF.

The CDR3 reads CASSPPDTASTDTQYF. Here the CDR3 DNA reads TGCGCCAGCAGTCCACCGGACACGGCTAGCACAGATACGCAGTATTTT. V and J are TRBV5-1 and TRBJ2-3; possibly TRBD1 for D (5 bases). This CDR3 is 16 amino acids long. The germline gives CDR1 SGHRS, CDR2 YFSETQ. V dropped 5 bases and J dropped 0 bases, with 16 bases sitting between them.

A word on this clone: One junction end disagrees with the germline gene, perhaps due to a read error. The chain recombines TRBV28 with TRBJ1-3, with TRBD1 matching 7 bases. Germline V lookup: CDR1 MDHEN, CDR2 SYDVKM. The CDR3 has 16 residues. For the CDR3, the DNA is TGTGCCAGCAGTCCGCTTTGGGGACAGCGTCGCTCTGGTCCCGATTTT. Protein: CASSPLWGQRRSGPDF. The entire variable domain, with the rest obtained from reference TRBV28 and TRBJ1-3, is as follows: DVKVTQSSRYLVKRTGEKVFLECVQDMDHENMFWYRQDPGLGLRLIYFSYDVKMKEKGDIPEGYSVSREKKERFSLILESASTNQTSMYLCASSPLWGQRRSGPDFGEGSWLTVV.

This chain connects TRBV19 to TRBJ1-2; no definite D call. Germline V gene data show CDR1 as LNHDA and CDR2 as SQIVND (reference sequence). This CDR3 region has 12 residues. V was pared by 3 bases and J by 8 bases, with 10 bases between. The CDR3 spells CASSIWQEGYTF. The CDR3 bases are TGTGCCAGTAGTATTTGGCAGGAAGGCTACACCTTC. Drawing the rest from reference TRBV19 and TRBJ1-2, the complete variable domain is DGGITQSPKYLFRKEGQNVTLSCEQNLNHDAMYWYRQDPGQGLRLIYYSQIVNDFQKGDIAEGYSVSREKKESFPLTVTSAQKNPTAFYLCASSIWQEGYTFGSGTRLTVV.

J is TRBJ2-5 and V is TRBV15; 7 bases map to TRBD1. Germline CDR1 reads LNHNV; CDR2 reads YYDKDF (reference sequence). V lost 0 bases to trimming and J lost 4 bases; unmatched junction nucleotides: 5. The CDR3 sequence is 15 residues long. The CDR3 region is CATSRDTGVVETQYF. CDR3 in DNA: TGTGCCACCAGCAGAGACACAGGGGTGGTAGAGACCCAGTACTTC.

The rearrangement joins TRBV4-1 to TRBJ2-7, with a weak D call TRBD2 (6 bases). This CDR3 has 13 residues. Trimming cost V 2 bases and J 4 bases, with 9 bases left between them. Germline V lookup: CDR1 MGHRA, CDR2 YSYEKL. The chain's CDR3 is CASSQPLAYEQYF. Here the CDR3 DNA reads TGCGCCAGCAGCCAACCCCTAGCGTACGAGCAGTACTTC.

The rearrangement links TRBV5-1 to TRBJ2-5, with 7 bases matching TRBD1. The CDR3 consists of 21 residues. J lost 5 bases, V lost 4 bases, and 29 bases had no gene match. Germline CDR1 reads SGHRS; CDR2 reads YFSETQ. The CDR3 protein is CASSLGDSFTSGSSRPETQYF. CDR3 bases: TGCGCCAGCAGCCTAGGGGACAGTTTTACGAGTGGCAGTAGTCGTCCGGAGACCCAGTACTTC.

This sequence joins TRBV28 and TRBJ1-4; 7 nucleotides align to TRBD1. This CDR3 spans 14 amino acids. Per the germline V gene, CDR1 is MDHEN and CDR2 is SYDVKM. J gave up 3 bases and V 4 bases, and 2 bases lay outside the gene matches. The CDR3 protein is CASSSGQPNEKLFF. CDR3 in DNA: TGTGCCAGCAGTTCGGGACAGCCTAATGAAAAACTGTTTTTT.

This rearrangement joins TRBV21-1 to TRBJ1-6; the D call of TRBD1 is as the table states it, not checked on the DNA. TRBV21-1 is a known pseudogene. The length of the CDR3 is 16 residues. The DNA for the CDR3 is TGTGCCAGCACCCGACAACCACGGTCCTATAATTCACCCCTCCACTTT. Translating gives CASTRQPRSYNSPLHF.